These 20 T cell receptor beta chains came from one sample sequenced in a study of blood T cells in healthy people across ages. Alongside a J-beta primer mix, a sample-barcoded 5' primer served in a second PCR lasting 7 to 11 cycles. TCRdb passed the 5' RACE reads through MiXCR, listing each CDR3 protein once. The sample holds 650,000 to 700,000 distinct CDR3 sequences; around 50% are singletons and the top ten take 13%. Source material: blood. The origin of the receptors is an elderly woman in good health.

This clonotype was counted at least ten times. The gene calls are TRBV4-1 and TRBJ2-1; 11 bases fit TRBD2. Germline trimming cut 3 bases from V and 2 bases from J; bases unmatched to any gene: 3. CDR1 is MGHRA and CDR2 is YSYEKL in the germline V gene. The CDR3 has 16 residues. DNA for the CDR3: TGCGCCAGCAGCCATCCGACTAGCGGGGCCTACAATGAGCAGTTCTTC. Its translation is CASSHPTSGAYNEQFF.

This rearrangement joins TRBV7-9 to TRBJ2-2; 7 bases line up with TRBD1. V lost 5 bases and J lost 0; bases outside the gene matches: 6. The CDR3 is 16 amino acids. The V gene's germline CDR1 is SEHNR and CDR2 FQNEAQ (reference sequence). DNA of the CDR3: TGTGCCAGCAGCCGACAGGGTGACGCGAACACCGGGGAGCTGTTTTTT. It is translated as CASSRQGDANTGELFF.

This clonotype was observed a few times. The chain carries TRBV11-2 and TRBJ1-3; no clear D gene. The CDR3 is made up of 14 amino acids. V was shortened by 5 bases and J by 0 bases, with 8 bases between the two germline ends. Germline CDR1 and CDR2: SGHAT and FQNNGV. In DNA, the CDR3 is TGTGCCAGCAGCCCAGGCGTCTCTGGAAACACCATATATTTT. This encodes CASSPGVSGNTIYF.

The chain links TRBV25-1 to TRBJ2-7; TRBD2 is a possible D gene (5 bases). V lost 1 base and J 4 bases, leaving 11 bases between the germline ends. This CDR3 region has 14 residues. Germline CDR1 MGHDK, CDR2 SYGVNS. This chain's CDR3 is CASSESGLSYEQYF. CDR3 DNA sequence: TGTGCCAGCAGTGAATCCGGACTTTCATACGAGCAGTACTTC.

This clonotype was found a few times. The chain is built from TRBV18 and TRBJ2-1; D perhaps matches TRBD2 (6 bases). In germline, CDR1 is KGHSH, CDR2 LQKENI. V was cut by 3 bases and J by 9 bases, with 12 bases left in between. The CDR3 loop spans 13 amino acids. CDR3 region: CASSPQEGREQFF. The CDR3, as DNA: TGTGCCAGCTCACCCCAGGAGGGCCGTGAGCAGTTCTTC.

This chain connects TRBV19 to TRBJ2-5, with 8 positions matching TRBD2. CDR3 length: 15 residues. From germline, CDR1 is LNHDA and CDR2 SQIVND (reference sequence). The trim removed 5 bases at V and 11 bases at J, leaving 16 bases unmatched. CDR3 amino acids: CASSSGTRIRNEQYF. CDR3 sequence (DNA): TGTGCCAGTAGTTCCGGGACTAGAATCCGCAATGAGCAGTACTTC.

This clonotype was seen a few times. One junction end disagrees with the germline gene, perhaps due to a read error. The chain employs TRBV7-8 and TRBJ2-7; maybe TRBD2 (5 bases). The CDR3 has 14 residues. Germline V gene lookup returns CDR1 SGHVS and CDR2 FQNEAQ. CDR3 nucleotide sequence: TGTGCCAGCAGCCTAAGCGGTACCAGGTACGGGCAGTACTTC. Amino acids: CASSLSGTRYGQYF. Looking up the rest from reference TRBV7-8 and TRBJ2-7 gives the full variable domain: GAGVSQSPRYKVAKRGQDVALRCDPISGHVSLFWYQQALGQGPEFLTYFQNEAQLDKSGLPSDRFFAERPEGSVSTLKIQRTQQEDSAVYLCASSLSGTRYGQYFGPGTRLTVT.

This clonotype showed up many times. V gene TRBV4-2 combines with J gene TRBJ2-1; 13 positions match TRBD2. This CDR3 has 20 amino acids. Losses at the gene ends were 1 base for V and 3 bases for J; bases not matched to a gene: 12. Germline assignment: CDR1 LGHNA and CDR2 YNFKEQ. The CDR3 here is CASSQAFGLAGAGYYNEQFF. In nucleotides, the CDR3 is TGTGCCAGCAGCCAAGCCTTTGGACTAGCGGGAGCCGGATACTACAATGAGCAGTTCTTC.

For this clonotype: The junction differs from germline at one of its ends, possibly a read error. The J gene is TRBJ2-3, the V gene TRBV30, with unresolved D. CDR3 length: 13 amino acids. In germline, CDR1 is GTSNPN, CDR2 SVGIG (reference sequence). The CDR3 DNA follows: TGCGCCTGGAGTTACACTAGCACAGATACGCAGTATTTT. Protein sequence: CAWSYTSTDTQYF.

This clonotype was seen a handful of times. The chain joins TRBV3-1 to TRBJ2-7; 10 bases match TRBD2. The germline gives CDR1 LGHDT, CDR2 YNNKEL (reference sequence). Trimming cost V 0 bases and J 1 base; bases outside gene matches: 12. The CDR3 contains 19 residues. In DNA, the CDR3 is TGTGCCAGCAGCCAAGACCCCAGCGGGAGGGCCTTCTTTTCCTACGAGCAGTACTTC. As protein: CASSQDPSGRAFFSYEQYF.

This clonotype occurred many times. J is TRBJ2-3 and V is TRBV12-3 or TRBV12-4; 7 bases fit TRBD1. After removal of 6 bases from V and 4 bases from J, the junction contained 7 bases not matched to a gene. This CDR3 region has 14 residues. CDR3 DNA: TGTGCCAGCAGCCTCACAGGGGTCGCAGATACGCAGTATTTT. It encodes CASSLTGVADTQYF.

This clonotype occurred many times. Here the CDR3 DNA reads TGTGCCAGCAGAAAGACTAGTCAGGATGAGCAGTTCTTC. Residues: CASRKTSQDEQFF. J is TRBJ2-1 and V is TRBV6-5, with D maybe TRBD2 (6 bases). The ends were cut back, 6 bases at V and 8 bases at J, with 14 bases in the middle. Germline CDR1 is MNHEY and CDR2 is SVGAGI. This CDR3 contains 13 residues.

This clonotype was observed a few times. CDR3 region: CASTRWGVEAYNEQFF. In DNA form, the CDR3 reads TGTGCCAGCACCCGATGGGGAGTGGAGGCCTACAATGAGCAGTTCTTC. J is TRBJ2-1 and V is TRBV6-1; perhaps TRBD2 as D (5 bases). Trimming pared 7 bases from V and 2 bases from J, leaving 18 bases between. Germline CDR1 and CDR2: MNHNS and SASEGT. The CDR3 is 16 residues long.

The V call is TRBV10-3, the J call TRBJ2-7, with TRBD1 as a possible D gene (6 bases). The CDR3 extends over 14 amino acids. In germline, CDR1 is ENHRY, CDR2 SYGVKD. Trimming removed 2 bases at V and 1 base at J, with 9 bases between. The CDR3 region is CAISEPGASYEQYF. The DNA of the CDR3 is TGTGCCATCAGTGAGCCAGGGGCGTCCTACGAGCAGTACTTC.

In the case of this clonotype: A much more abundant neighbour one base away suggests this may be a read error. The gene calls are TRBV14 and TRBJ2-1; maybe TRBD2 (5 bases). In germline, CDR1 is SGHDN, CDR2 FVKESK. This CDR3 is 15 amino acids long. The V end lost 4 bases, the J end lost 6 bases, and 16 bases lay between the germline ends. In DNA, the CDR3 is TGTGCCAGCAGCCTGACCCGCGGGCCCTGCAATGAGCAGTTCTTC. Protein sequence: CASSLTRGPCNEQFF. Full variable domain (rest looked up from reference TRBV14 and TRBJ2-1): EAGVTQFPSHSVIEKGQTVTLRCDPISGHDNLYWYRRVMGKEIKFLLHFVKESKQDESGMPNNRFLAERTGGTYSTLKVQPAELEDSGVYFCASSLTRGPCNEQFFGPGTRLTVL.

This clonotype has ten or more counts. The CDR3 nucleotides read TGTGCCAGCAGCGTAACTAGCGGAAACAATGAGCAGTTCTTC. It specifies CASSVTSGNNEQFF. This chain joins TRBV9 and TRBJ2-1; TRBD2 matches 8 bases. The V gene end was trimmed by 1 base and the J gene end by 5 bases; junction bases not matched to a gene: 2. Germline CDR1 SGDLS, CDR2 YYNGEE. The CDR3 consists of 14 residues.

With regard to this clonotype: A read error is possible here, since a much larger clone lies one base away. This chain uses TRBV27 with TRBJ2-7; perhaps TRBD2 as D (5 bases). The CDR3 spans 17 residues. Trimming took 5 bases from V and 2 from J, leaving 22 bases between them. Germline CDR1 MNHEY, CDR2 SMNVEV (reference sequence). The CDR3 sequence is CASSTQRLWRTTYEQYF. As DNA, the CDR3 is TGTGCCAGCAGTACCCAACGTCTTTGGAGGACCACCTACGAGCAGTACTTC.

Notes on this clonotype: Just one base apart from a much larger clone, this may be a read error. The CDR3 DNA follows: TGTGCCAGCAGCCTCGCGGAAGTGAACAATGAGCAGTTCTTC. The encoded protein is CASSLAEVNNEQFF. The chain employs TRBV12-3 or TRBV12-4 and TRBJ2-1; no definite D call. The CDR3 runs to 14 residues. V was shortened by 6 bases and J by 5 bases, with 14 bases between the two germline ends.

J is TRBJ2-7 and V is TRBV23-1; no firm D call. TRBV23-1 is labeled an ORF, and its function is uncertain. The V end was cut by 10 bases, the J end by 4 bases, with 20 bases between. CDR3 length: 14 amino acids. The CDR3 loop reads CANPKPNTVYEQYF. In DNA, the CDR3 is TGCGCCAACCCAAAGCCCAATACAGTATACGAGCAGTACTTC.

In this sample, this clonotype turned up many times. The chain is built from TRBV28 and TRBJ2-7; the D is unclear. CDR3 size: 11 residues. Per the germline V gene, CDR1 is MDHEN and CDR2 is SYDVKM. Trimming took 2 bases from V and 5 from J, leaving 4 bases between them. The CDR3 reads CASSLRDEQYF. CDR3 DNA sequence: TGTGCCAGCAGTTTACGAGACGAGCAGTACTTC.